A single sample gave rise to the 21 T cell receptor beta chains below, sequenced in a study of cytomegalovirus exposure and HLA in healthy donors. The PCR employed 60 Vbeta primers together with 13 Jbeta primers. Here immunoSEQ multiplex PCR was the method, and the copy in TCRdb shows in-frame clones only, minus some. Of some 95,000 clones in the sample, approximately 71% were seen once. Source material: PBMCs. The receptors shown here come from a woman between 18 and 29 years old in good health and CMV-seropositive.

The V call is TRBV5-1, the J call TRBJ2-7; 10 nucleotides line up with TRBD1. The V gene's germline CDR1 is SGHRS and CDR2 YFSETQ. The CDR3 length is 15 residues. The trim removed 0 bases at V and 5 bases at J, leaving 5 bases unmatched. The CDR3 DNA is TGCGCCAGCAGCTTGGGGGACAGGGGTTCCAACGAGCAGTACTTC. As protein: CASSLGDRGSNEQYF.

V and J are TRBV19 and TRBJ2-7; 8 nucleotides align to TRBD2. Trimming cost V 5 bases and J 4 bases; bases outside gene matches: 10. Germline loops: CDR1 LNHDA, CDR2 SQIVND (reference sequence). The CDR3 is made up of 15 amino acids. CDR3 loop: CASSLVASGSYEQYF. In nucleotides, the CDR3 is TGTGCCAGTAGTCTCGTTGCTAGCGGGTCTTACGAGCAGTACTTC.

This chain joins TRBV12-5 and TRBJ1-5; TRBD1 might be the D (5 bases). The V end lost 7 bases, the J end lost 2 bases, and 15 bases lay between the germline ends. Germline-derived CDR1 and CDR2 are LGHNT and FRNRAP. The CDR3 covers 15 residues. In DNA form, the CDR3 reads TGTGCTAGTGAAGTAGGGGCATTGGGCAATCAGCCCCAGCATTTT. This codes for CASEVGALGNQPQHF.

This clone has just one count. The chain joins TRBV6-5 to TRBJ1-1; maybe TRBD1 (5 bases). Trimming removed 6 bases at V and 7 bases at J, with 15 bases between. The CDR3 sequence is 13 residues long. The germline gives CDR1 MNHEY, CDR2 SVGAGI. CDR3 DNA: TGTGCCAGCAGAAGACAGCAGAATTATGAAGCTTTCTTT. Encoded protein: CASRRQQNYEAFF.

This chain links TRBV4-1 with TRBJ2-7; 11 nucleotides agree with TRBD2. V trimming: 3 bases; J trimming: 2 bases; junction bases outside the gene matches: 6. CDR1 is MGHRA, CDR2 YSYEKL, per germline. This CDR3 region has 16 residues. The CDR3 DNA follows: TGCGCCAGCAGCCAGGCGGGACTAGCGGACGCCTACGAGCAGTACTTC. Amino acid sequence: CASSQAGLADAYEQYF.

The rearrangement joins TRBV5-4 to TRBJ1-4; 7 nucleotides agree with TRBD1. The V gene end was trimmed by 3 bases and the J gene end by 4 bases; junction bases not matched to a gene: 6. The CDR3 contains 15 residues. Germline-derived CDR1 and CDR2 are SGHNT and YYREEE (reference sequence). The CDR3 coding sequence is TGTGCCAGCAGCTATTCAGGGGGAGTTAATGAAAAACTGTTTTTT. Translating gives CASSYSGGVNEKLFF.

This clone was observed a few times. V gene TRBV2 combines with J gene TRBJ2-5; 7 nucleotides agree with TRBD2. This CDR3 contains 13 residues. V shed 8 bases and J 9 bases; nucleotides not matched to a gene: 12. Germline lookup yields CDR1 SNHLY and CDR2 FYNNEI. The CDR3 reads CASWRERGMAQYF. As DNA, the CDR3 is TGTGCCAGCTGGCGGGAGCGTGGGATGGCCCAGTACTTC. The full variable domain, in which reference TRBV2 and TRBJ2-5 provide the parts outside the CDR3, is EPEVTQTPSHQVTQMGQEVILRCVPISNHLYFYWYRQILGQKVEFLVSFYNNEISEKSEIFDDQFSVERPDGSNFTLKIRSTKLEDSAMYFCASWRERGMAQYFGPGTRLLVL.

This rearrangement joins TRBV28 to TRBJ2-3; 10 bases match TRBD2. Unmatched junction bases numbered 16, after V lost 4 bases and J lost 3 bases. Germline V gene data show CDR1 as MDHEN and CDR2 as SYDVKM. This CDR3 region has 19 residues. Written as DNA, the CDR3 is TGTGCCAGCAGTTCCGAAGGGGGGGCTAGCGGGAGTGTAACAGATACGCAGTATTTT. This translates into CASSSEGGASGSVTDTQYF.

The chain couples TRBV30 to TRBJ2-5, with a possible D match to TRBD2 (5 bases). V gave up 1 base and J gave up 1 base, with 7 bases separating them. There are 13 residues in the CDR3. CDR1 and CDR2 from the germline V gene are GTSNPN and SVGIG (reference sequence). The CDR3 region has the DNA TGTGCCTGGAGTGCCAGCGGCCAAGAGACCCAGTACTTC. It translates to CAWSASGQETQYF.

The CDR3 DNA reads TGCGCCAGCAGCCAAGATCCCCCCGGGACTAGACACAATGAGCAGTTCTTC. This encodes CASSQDPPGTRHNEQFF. V is TRBV4-3 and J is TRBJ2-1; TRBD2 matches 8 bases. V was pared by 0 bases and J by 5 bases, with 9 bases of the junction left unmatched. The CDR3 totals 17 residues. Germline V CDR1 and CDR2: LGHNA, YSLEER.

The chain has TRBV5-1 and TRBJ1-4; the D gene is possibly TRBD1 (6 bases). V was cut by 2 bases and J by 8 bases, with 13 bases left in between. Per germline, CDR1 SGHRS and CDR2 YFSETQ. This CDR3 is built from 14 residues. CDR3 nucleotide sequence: TGCGCCAGCAGCTTTAGGGGGTTAGACGAAAAACTGTTTTTT. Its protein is CASSFRGLDEKLFF.

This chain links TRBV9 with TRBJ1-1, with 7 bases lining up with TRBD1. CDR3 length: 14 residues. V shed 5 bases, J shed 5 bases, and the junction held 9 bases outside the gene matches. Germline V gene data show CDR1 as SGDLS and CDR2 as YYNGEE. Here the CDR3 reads CASSESDRATEAFF. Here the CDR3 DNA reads TGTGCCAGCAGTGAATCCGACAGGGCTACTGAAGCTTTCTTT.

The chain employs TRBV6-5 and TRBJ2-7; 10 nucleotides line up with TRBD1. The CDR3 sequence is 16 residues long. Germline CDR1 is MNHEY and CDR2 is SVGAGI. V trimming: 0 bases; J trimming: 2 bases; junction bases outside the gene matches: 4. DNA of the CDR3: TGTGCCAGCAGTTACTCCCCCGGGACAGGGGCCTACGAGCAGTACTTC. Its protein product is CASSYSPGTGAYEQYF.

CDR3 sequence (DNA): TGTGCCAGCAGCTTAGAAGGGGACTACGACGAGCAGTACTTC. It codes for CASSLEGDYDEQYF. The rearrangement links TRBV7-6 to TRBJ2-7, with 7 bases fitting TRBD2. Looked up from germline, CDR1 is SGHVS and CDR2 is FNYEAQ. There are 14 residues in the CDR3. J gave up 5 bases and V 1 base, and 5 bases lay outside the gene matches.

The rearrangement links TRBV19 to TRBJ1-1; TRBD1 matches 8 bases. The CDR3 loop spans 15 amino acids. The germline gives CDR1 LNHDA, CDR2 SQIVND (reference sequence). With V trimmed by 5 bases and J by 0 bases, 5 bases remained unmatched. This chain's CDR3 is CASSVPGQVNTEAFF. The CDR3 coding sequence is TGTGCCAGTAGTGTCCCGGGACAGGTGAACACTGAAGCTTTCTTT.

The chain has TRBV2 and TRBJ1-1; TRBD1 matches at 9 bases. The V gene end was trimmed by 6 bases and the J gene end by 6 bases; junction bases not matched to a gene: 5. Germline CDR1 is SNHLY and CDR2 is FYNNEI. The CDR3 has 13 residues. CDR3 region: CASSGDRVAEAFF. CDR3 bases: TGTGCCAGCAGCGGGGACAGGGTGGCTGAAGCTTTCTTT.

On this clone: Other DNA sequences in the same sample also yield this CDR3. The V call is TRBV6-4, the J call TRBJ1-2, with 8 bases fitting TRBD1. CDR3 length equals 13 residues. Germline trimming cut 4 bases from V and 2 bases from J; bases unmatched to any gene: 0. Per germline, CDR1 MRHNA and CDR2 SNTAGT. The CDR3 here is CASSAGGNYGYTF. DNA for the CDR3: TGTGCCAGCAGTGCAGGGGGCAACTATGGCTACACCTTC.

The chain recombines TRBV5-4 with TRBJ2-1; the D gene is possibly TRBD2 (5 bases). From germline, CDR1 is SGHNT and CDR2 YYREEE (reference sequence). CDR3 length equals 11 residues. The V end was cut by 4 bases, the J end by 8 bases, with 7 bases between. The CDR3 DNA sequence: TGTGCCAGCAGCCTGCGGGATGAGCAGTTCTTC. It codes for CASSLRDEQFF. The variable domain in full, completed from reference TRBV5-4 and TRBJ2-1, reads ETGVTQSPTHLIKTRGQQVTLRCSSQSGHNTVSWYQQALGQGPQFIFQYYREEENGRGNFPPRFSGLQFPNYSSELNVNALELDDSALYLCASSLRDEQFFGPGTRLTVL.

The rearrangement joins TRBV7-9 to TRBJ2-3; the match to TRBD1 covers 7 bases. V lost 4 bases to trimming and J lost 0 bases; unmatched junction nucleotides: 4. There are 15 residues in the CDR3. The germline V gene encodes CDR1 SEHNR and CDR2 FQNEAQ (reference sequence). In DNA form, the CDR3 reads TGTGCCAGCAGCTCACAGGGGCGAAGCACAGATACGCAGTATTTT. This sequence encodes CASSSQGRSTDTQYF. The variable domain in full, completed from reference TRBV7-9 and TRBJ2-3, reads DTGVSQNPRHKITKRGQNVTFRCDPISEHNRLYWYRQTLGQGPEFLTYFQNEAQLEKSRLLSDRFSAERPKGSFSTLEIQRTEQGDSAMYLCASSSQGRSTDTQYFGPGTRLTVL.

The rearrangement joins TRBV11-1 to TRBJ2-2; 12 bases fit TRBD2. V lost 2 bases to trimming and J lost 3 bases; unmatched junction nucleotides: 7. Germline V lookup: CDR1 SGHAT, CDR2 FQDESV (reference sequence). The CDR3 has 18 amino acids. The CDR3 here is CASSLLASGGAYTGELFF. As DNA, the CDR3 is TGTGCCAGCAGCTTATTGGCTAGCGGGGGGGCGTACACCGGGGAGCTGTTTTTT. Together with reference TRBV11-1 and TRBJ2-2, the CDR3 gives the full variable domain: EAEVAQSPRYKITEKSQAVAFWCDPISGHATLYWYRQILGQGPELLVQFQDESVVDDSQLPKDRFSAERLKGVDSTLKIQPAELGDSAMYLCASSLLASGGAYTGELFFGEGSRLTVL.

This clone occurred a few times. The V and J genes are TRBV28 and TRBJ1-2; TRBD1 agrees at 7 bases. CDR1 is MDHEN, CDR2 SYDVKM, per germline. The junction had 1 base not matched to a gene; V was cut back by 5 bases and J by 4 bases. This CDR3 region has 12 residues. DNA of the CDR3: TGTGCCAGCAGTGACAGGGTCTATGGCTACACCTTC. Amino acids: CASSDRVYGYTF.